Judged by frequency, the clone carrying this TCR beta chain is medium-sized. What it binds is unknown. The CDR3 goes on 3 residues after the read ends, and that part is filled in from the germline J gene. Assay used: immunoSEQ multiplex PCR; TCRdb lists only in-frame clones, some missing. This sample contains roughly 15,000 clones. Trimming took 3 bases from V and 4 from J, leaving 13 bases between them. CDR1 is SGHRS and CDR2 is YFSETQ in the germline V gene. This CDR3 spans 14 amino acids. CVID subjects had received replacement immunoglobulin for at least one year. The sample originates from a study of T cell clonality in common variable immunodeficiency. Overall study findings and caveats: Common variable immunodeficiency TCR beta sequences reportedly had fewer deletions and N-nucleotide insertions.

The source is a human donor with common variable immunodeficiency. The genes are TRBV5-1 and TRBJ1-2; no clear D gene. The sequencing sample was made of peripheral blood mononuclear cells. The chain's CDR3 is CASSWARRSYGYTF. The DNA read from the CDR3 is TGCGCCAGCAGCTGGGCAAGGAGAAGCTATGGC.